The clone carrying this TCR beta chain was recorded at least ten times. Its specificity is unknown. A marrow graft followed busulfan-fludarabine conditioning, with cyclophosphamide on days +3 and +4. The data belong to a study of T cells after posttransplantation cyclophosphamide. The ends were cut back, 5 bases at V and 3 bases at J, with 11 bases in the middle. CDR1 LNHDA and CDR2 SQIVND come from the germline V gene (reference sequence). The CDR3 is 13 amino acids. TCRdb's copy holds only in-frame clones and misses some; the assay was immunoSEQ multiplex PCR. There are over 6,500 clones in the sample, none observed a single time. Overall study results and limits: Donor-recipient repertoire similarity was low at 1-2 months, rising over year one. Skin or GI-infiltrating T cells shared few TRB sequences with blood. Recipient CMV seropositivity and CMV reactivation strongly tracked TRB clonality.

The sequence was obtained from a male patient aged 50 to 59 who received an allogeneic stem cell transplant from an unrelated donor, was CMV-positive, and had acute GVHD only. Some T cells may be transferred from the graft donor. This material consisted of PBMCs, taken after allogeneic stem cell transplant with posttransplant cyclophosphamide. The V call is TRBV19, the J call TRBJ2-7, with D possibly matching TRBD1 (5 bases). The CDR3 here is CASSGPGFYEQYF. The CDR3 bases are TGTGCCAGTAGTGGGCCAGGGTTCTACGAGCAGTACTTC.